The sequence of this TCR beta chain was determined in a study of shared clonotypes between healthy human individuals. Study findings and constraints: Even with large depth, rarefaction showed that sorted-subset sequencing was incomplete.

Terminally differentiated effector memory CD45RA+ cells were excluded by CCR7 positive selection of CD45RO-negative cells. The CDR3 loop spans 13 amino acids. Germline CDR1 and CDR2: GTSNPN and SVGIG (reference sequence). Between the trimmed V and J ends, which lost 5 bases and 0 bases, there was a span of 8 bases. As for this clone: Its antigen is unidentified.

When replicate PCRs were run on sorted subsets, they used around 200 ng DNA, about 30,000 T cell genomes. Profiled with immunoSEQ multiplex PCR; TCRdb holds only in-frame clones, not every one. Of 1.5 million to 2.5 million clones listed, approximately 95% were seen once; the top ten hold approximately 1.2%. The rearrangement uses TRBV30 and TRBJ1-3; D gene uncertain. The sequence was collected from a man aged 18 to 29 in good health. Sequencing was performed on naive CD8+ T cells sorted from blood. The CDR3 region is CAWADNSGNTIYF. The CDR3 DNA sequence: TGTGCCTGGGCCGACAACTCTGGAAACACCATATATTTT.